Below, 28 T cell receptor beta chains from the same sample are listed, as sequenced in a study of post-analysis software for immune sequencing data. General study points: Controls had lower frequencies than patients of about five TRBV segments, which included TRBV5-6, TRBV5-1 and TRBV20-1.

Unique-molecular-identifier-tagged TCR beta cDNA libraries were used. TCRdb recomputed calls from the PCR reads with MiXCR, one row per CDR3 protein. Of 800,000 to 950,000 distinct CDR3 sequences listed, 53% are singletons. No antigen has been identified for these receptors. The specimen sequenced was blood. The receptor source for this set is a girl aged 10 to 17 with multiple sclerosis.

The gene calls are TRBV12-3 or TRBV12-4 and TRBJ2-7; D may be TRBD1 (5 bases). Trimming pared 7 bases from V and 4 bases from J, leaving 11 bases between. This CDR3 spans 12 amino acids. CDR3 loop: CASTKSGYEQYF. CDR3 DNA: TGTGCCAGCACTAAATCAGGGTACGAGCAGTACTTC.

The CDR3 loop is CASSSGWNIQYF. CDR3 coding DNA: TGTGCCAGCAGCTCTGGCTGGAACATTCAGTACTTC. V and J are TRBV7-2 and TRBJ2-4, with D hard to call. Germline V lookup: CDR1 SGHTA, CDR2 FQGNSA. V lost 4 bases to trimming and J lost 7 bases, with 8 bases between them. The CDR3 has 12 residues. Combining the CDR3 with reference TRBV7-2 and TRBJ2-4 gives the whole variable domain GAGVSQSPSNKVTEKGKDVELRCDPISGHTALYWYRQSLGQGLEFLIYFQGNSAPDKSGLPSDRFSAERTGGSVSTLTIQRTQQEDSAVYLCASSSGWNIQYFGAGTRLSVL.

This clonotype was recorded only once. The rearrangement links TRBV7-3 to TRBJ1-2, with a possible D match to TRBD1 (5 bases). Germline loops: CDR1 SGHTA, CDR2 FQGTGA. The CDR3 covers 19 residues. V was cut by 5 bases and J by 6 bases, with 31 bases left in between. The CDR3 is CASSPLGGTSGHRQDGYTF. CDR3 bases: TGTGCCAGCAGCCCACTGGGAGGGACGAGCGGACATAGGCAAGATGGCTACACCTTC.

V gene TRBV20-1 combines with J gene TRBJ1-2; no firm D call. Germline V CDR1 and CDR2: DFQATT, SNEGSKA (reference sequence). The length of the CDR3 is 11 residues. CDR3 nucleotides: TGCAGCGCCGTGGGGAACTATGGCTACACCTTC. Translating it yields CSAVGNYGYTF.

This sequence joins TRBV29-1 and TRBJ2-7, with D perhaps matching TRBD1 (6 bases). There are 13 residues in the CDR3. The germline gives CDR1 SQVTM, CDR2 ANQGSEA. Trimming took off 1 base at V and 3 bases at J, with 10 bases between the two ends. The CDR3 loop reads CSVEAGQSYEQYF. For the CDR3, the DNA is TGCAGCGTTGAAGCCGGACAGAGCTACGAGCAGTACTTC.

This clonotype was counted between two and nine times. The chain combines TRBV29-1 with TRBJ2-4; D uncertain. Judging by the DNA end, TRBJ2-7 fits better; the J call may be wrong. Germline CDR1 and CDR2: SQVTM and ANQGSEA. The CDR3 runs to 14 residues. In DNA, the CDR3 is TGCAGCGTTGAAACGTTGAAAGGGCCGAGCGAGCAGTACTTC. Translated: CSVETLKGPSEQYF.

The chain combines TRBV20-1 with TRBJ2-4; 7 bases align to TRBD1. The J call may not be correct, given that the DNA end is closer to TRBJ2-7. Germline CDR1 and CDR2: DFQATT and SNEGSKA (reference sequence). The CDR3 is 12 amino acids. CDR3: CSARPGQYEQYF. The CDR3 region has the DNA TGCAGTGCTAGACCGGGACAGTACGAGCAGTACTTC.

The chain has TRBV7-3 and TRBJ2-3; 9 nucleotides line up with TRBD1. Germline-derived CDR1 and CDR2 are SGHTA and FQGTGA. The CDR3 is 16 residues long. The ends lost 4 bases at V and 1 base at J; junction bases unmatched: 6. This CDR3 is CASSSPGQGGTDTQYF. CDR3 in DNA: TGTGCCAGCAGCTCCCCGGGACAGGGAGGCACAGATACGCAGTATTTT.

This chain links TRBV10-3 with TRBJ1-1; tentatively, D is TRBD1 (6 bases). There are 13 residues in the CDR3. Germline CDR1 reads ENHRY; CDR2 reads SYGVKD. V lost 4 bases, J lost 1 base, and 7 bases lay in between. The chain's CDR3 is CAISVDRNTEAFF. CDR3 DNA sequence: TGTGCCATCAGTGTGGACAGGAACACTGAAGCTTTCTTT.

In this sample, this clonotype turned up a few times. The chain carries TRBV12-3 or TRBV12-4 and TRBJ2-7; D ambiguous. The CDR3 length is 15 residues. Trimming removed 7 bases from V and 3 bases from J, with 19 bases in between. The CDR3 is CASTLGVLGNYEQYF. CDR3 nucleotide sequence: TGTGCCAGCACCCTAGGAGTCCTTGGGAACTACGAGCAGTACTTC.

CDR3 amino acids: CSVRVNTEAFF. DNA of the CDR3: TGCAGCGTGCGGGTGAACACTGAAGCTTTCTTT. The chain has TRBV29-1 and TRBJ1-1; D is unresolved. This CDR3 comprises 11 residues. Germline V gene sequence: CDR1 SQVTM, CDR2 ANQGSEA. V shed 6 bases and J shed 0 bases, with 5 bases lying between them.

About this clonotype itself: Because the CDR3's place on the DNA is in doubt, the DNA is left out and the CDR3 is given as listed by TCRdb. V and J are TRBV12-3 or TRBV12-4 and TRBJ2-6; TRBD1, the table's D call, was not compared with the DNA. The CDR3 adds up to 19 amino acids, both ends counted. This CDR3 reads CASSLTPGQGTFGANVLTF.

As concerns this clonotype: The junction does not match germline at one end; this may be a read error. The chain uses TRBV14 and TRBJ2-1, with D perhaps matching TRBD2 (6 bases). Germline CDR1 SGHDN, CDR2 FVKESK. The CDR3 has 15 amino acids. As DNA, the CDR3 is TGTGTCAGCAGCCAAGGAGGGTATGTTAGGAAGGGGCAGTTCTTC. Amino acids: CVSSQGGYVRKGQFF. The variable domain in full, completed from reference TRBV14 and TRBJ2-1, reads EAGVTQFPSHSVIEKGQTVTLRCDPISGHDNLYWYRRVMGKEIKFLLHFVKESKQDESGMPNNRFLAERTGGTYSTLKVQPAELEDSGVYFCVSSQGGYVRKGQFFGPGTRLTVL.

The genes are TRBV29-1 and TRBJ2-1; no clear D. The CDR3 runs to 13 residues. CDR1 is SQVTM and CDR2 is ANQGSEA in the germline V gene. The V and J ends lost 5 bases and 3 bases respectively, with 11 bases between them. CDR3 nucleotides: TGCAGCGTTCGACTGAAATTCTACAATGAGCAGTTCTTC. This translates into CSVRLKFYNEQFF.

This chain connects TRBV7-9 to TRBJ2-7, with D maybe TRBD1 (6 bases). The germline V and J ends were trimmed by 3 bases and 5 bases, with 11 bases remaining between them. The CDR3 is 13 residues long. Germline CDR1 and CDR2: SEHNR and FQNEAQ (reference sequence). The CDR3 here is CASSFRGPDEQYF. In DNA, the CDR3 is TGTGCCAGCAGCTTCAGGGGTCCTGACGAGCAGTACTTC.

This chain links TRBV6-6 with TRBJ1-1; D is undetermined. Deletions cut 7 bases from V and 5 bases from J, with 14 bases between. The CDR3 is made up of 13 amino acids. Germline V gene data show CDR1 as MNHNY and CDR2 as SVGAGI (reference sequence). CDR3 amino acids: CASTRREGTEAFF. The DNA of the CDR3 is TGTGCCAGCACCCGTCGGGAGGGAACTGAAGCTTTCTTT.

The chain is built from TRBV14 and TRBJ2-7; the D gene is possibly TRBD2 (6 bases). From germline, CDR1 is SGHDN and CDR2 FVKESK. Trimming removed 1 base from V and 12 bases from J, with 10 bases in between. CDR3 size: 11 residues. DNA for the CDR3: TGTGCCAGCAGCCAAGGCGGGGTCGCGTACTTC. Translating it yields CASSQGGVAYF.

This clonotype appeared a few times. The J gene is TRBJ2-5, the V gene TRBV29-1; 8 bases fit TRBD1. Germline V gene lookup returns CDR1 SQVTM and CDR2 ANQGSEA. The CDR3 length is 15 residues. With V trimmed by 8 bases and J by 3 bases, 14 bases remained unmatched. The CDR3, as DNA: TGCAGCTCCTCCCGGGGGACGACAGGGGAAGAGACCCAGTACTTC. This sequence encodes CSSSRGTTGEETQYF. The complete variable domain, with remaining parts taken from reference TRBV29-1 and TRBJ2-5, reads SAVISQKPSRDICQRGTSLTIQCQVDSQVTMMFWYRQQPGQSLTLIATANQGSEATYESGFVIDKFPISRPNLTFSTLTVSNMSPEDSSIYLCSSSRGTTGEETQYFGPGTRLLVL.

The V call is TRBV3-1, the J call TRBJ2-7; tentatively, D is TRBD1 or TRBD2 (5 bases each). This CDR3 contains 12 residues. Trimming shortened V by 5 bases and J by 5 bases, and 10 bases separated the two germline ends. Germline CDR1 LGHDT, CDR2 YNNKEL (reference sequence). The CDR3 DNA is TGTGCCAGCAGCGGACTGACAGACGAGCAGTACTTC. This translates into CASSGLTDEQYF.

This rearrangement joins TRBV20-1 to TRBJ2-5; 8 nucleotides align to TRBD2. The germline gives CDR1 DFQATT, CDR2 SNEGSKA (reference sequence). V shed 3 bases, J shed 5 bases, and the junction held 11 bases outside the gene matches. The CDR3 loop spans 15 amino acids. The chain's CDR3 is CSASHTGGPGETQYF. In DNA, the CDR3 is TGCAGTGCTAGCCACACGGGAGGGCCGGGGGAGACCCAGTACTTC.

The genes are TRBV20-1 and TRBJ1-2; tentative D call: TRBD1 (6 bases). The CDR3 is 12 residues long. Germline V gene sequence: CDR1 DFQATT, CDR2 SNEGSKA (reference sequence). The CDR3 loop is CRAQDSRVDYTF. The CDR3 coding sequence is TGCAGGGCTCAGGACAGTCGGGTTGACTACACCTTC.

V usage is TRBV7-9 and J usage is TRBJ2-5; 9 bases agree with TRBD2. Germline-derived CDR1 and CDR2 are SEHNR and FQNEAQ (reference sequence). The CDR3 runs 16 residues. J lost 5 bases, V lost 4 bases, and 11 bases had no gene match. CDR3 coding DNA: TGTGCCAGCAGCTCCATTGTGGGACTAGCCCCCGAGACCCAGTACTTC. Its translation is CASSSIVGLAPETQYF.

The rearrangement links TRBV4-1 to TRBJ1-6; D unresolved. Germline values: CDR1 MGHRA, CDR2 YSYEKL. The germline V and J ends were trimmed by 0 bases and 6 bases, with 15 bases remaining between them. This CDR3 is built from 17 residues. The CDR3 sequence is CASSQDFVGSRNSPLHF. In DNA form, the CDR3 reads TGCGCCAGCAGCCAAGACTTCGTGGGGTCGCGTAATTCACCCCTCCACTTT.

This chain joins TRBV2 and TRBJ2-1, with TRBD2 identical over 13 bases. Looked up from germline, CDR1 is SNHLY and CDR2 is FYNNEI. The CDR3 runs to 12 residues. The V and J ends lost 6 bases and 12 bases, in that order; junction bases with no gene match: 2. DNA of the CDR3: TGTGCCAGCAGCTGGACTAGCGGGAGGCAGTTCTTC. Translating it yields CASSWTSGRQFF. The whole variable domain, remainder taken from reference TRBV2 and TRBJ2-1, is EPEVTQTPSHQVTQMGQEVILRCVPISNHLYFYWYRQILGQKVEFLVSFYNNEISEKSEIFDDQFSVERPDGSNFTLKIRSTKLEDSAMYFCASSWTSGRQFFGPGTRLTVL.

This clonotype has more than one count but fewer than ten. V gene TRBV9 combines with J gene TRBJ2-3; 11 nucleotides match TRBD2. CDR3 size: 15 residues. Losses at the gene ends were 3 bases for V and 0 bases for J; bases not matched to a gene: 0. Germline CDR1 SGDLS, CDR2 YYNGEE. DNA for the CDR3: TGTGCCAGCAGCGCTAGCGGGAGGAGCACAGATACGCAGTATTTT. Its translation: CASSASGRSTDTQYF. The full variable domain, completed using reference TRBV9 and TRBJ2-3, is DSGVTQTPKHLITATGQRVTLRCSPRSGDLSVYWYQQSLDQGLQFLIQYYNGEERAKGNILERFSAQQFPDLHSELNLSSLELGDSALYFCASSASGRSTDTQYFGPGTRLTVL.

The chain uses TRBV11-2 and TRBJ2-1; TRBD2 matches at 7 bases. The assigned J gene may be wrong: the sequence end matches TRBJ2-7 better. The CDR3 totals 15 residues. Germline V gives CDR1 SGHAT, CDR2 FQNNGV. In DNA form, the CDR3 reads TGTGCCAGCAGCTGGCGGGGGAGCTCCTACAATGAGCAGTACTTC. Translating it yields CASSWRGSSYNEQYF.

This chain uses TRBV5-1 with TRBJ2-6; 9 positions agree with TRBD1. The length of the CDR3 is 17 residues. CDR1 is SGHRS and CDR2 is YFSETQ in the germline V gene. Trimming at V came to 1 base and at J to 4 bases, leaving 6 bases not matched to a gene. The CDR3 reads CASSLRDRAAGANVLTF. The CDR3 DNA reads as TGCGCCAGCAGCTTGAGGGACAGGGCGGCAGGGGCCAACGTCCTGACTTTC.

The chain combines TRBV29-1 with TRBJ1-1, with TRBD1 identical over 7 bases. The CDR3 runs to 13 residues. Germline lookup yields CDR1 SQVTM and CDR2 ANQGSEA. The junction had 6 bases not matched to a gene; V was cut back by 7 bases and J by 1 base. CDR3 sequence: CSAGRTGNTEAFF. For the CDR3, the DNA is TGCAGCGCCGGAAGGACAGGGAACACTGAAGCTTTCTTT.